The source of this TCR beta chain is a study of blood T cell repertoires in COVID-19. Study as a whole: There were acute and convalescent COVID-19 samples, and they came from the United States, Italy and Spain. PBMCs, B-cell-depleted T cells, or T cells provided the cDNA or gDNA that made up the material.

This CDR3 contains 18 residues. V lost 3 bases, J lost 1 base, and 10 bases stayed unmatched. The germline V gene has CDR1 LNHDA and CDR2 SQIVND (reference sequence). In the study's own analysis: Reference gene primer amplification in the assay estimated nucleated cell counts. Here immunoSEQ multiplex PCR was the method, and the copy in TCRdb shows in-frame clones only, minus some. The D gene and trimming were derived from the DNA, and the V and J assignments and clone size from that table. The sample consists of 50,000 to 60,000 clones, just under 90% of them appearing once. This clone has a single count.

Sequencing was done on a sample of peripheral blood. This TCR came from a man older than 75 with active or convalescent COVID-19. This chain connects TRBV19 to TRBJ2-3, with 10 bases aligning to TRBD2. CDR3 nucleotide sequence: TGTGCCAGTAGTATTGACAGCGGGGGGGTGTCAGGCACAGATACGCAGTATTTT. It encodes CASSIDSGGVSGTDTQYF.